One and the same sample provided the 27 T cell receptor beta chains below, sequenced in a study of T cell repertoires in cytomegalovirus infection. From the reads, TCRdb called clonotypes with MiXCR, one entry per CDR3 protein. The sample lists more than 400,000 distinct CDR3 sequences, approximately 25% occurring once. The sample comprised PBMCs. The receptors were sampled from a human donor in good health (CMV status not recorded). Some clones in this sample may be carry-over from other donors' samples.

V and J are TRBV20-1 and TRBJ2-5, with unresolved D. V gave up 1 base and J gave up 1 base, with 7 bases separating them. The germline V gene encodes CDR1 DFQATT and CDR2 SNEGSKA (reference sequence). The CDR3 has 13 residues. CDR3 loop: CSARGPSQETQYF. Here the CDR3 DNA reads TGCAGTGCTAGAGGACCGAGCCAAGAGACCCAGTACTTC.

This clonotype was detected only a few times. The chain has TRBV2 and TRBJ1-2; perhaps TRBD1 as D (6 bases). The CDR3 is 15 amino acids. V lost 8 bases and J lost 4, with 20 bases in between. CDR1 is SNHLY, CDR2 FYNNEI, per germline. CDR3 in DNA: TGTGCCAGCGTTAGGCCCGCAGGGGCCCCCTATGGCTACACCTTC. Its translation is CASVRPAGAPYGYTF. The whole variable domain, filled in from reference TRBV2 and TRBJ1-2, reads EPEVTQTPSHQVTQMGQEVILRCVPISNHLYFYWYRQILGQKVEFLVSFYNNEISEKSEIFDDQFSVERPDGSNFTLKIRSTKLEDSAMYFCASVRPAGAPYGYTFGSGTRLTVV.

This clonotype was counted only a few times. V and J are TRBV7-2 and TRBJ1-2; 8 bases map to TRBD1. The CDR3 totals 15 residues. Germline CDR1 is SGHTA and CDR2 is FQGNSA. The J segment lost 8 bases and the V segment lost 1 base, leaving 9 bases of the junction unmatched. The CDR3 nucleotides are TGTGCCAGCAGCTTAGACCTTGACAGGGGCCGGGGCTACACCTTC. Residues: CASSLDLDRGRGYTF.

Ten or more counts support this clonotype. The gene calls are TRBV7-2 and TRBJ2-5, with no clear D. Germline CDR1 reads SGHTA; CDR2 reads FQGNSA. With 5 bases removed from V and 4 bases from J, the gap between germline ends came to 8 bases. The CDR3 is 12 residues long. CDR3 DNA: TGTGCCAGCAGCCAGTCCGGAGAGACCCAGTACTTC. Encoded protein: CASSQSGETQYF.

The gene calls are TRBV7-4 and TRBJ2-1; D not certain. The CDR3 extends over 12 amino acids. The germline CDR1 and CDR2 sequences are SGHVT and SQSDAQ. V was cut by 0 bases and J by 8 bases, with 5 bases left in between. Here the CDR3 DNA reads TGTGCCAGCAGCTTAGCGGCTTATGAGCAGTTCTTC. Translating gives CASSLAAYEQFF.

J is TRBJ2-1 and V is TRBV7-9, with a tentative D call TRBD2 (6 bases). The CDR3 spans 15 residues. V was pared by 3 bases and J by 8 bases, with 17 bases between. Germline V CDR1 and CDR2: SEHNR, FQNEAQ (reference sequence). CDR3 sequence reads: CASSFRRRADDEQFF. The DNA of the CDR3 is TGTGCCAGCAGCTTCCGGAGGAGGGCGGACGATGAGCAGTTCTTC.

CDR3 coding DNA: TGCAGTGCCAGTGGACTAGCGCCCAATGAGCAGTTCTTC. Its translation is CSASGLAPNEQFF. The rearrangement joins TRBV20-1 to TRBJ2-1; 9 bases line up with TRBD2. Germline CDR1 is DFQATT and CDR2 is SNEGSKA (reference sequence). Trimming removed 6 bases from V and 6 bases from J; junction bases left unmatched: 6. The CDR3 loop spans 13 amino acids.

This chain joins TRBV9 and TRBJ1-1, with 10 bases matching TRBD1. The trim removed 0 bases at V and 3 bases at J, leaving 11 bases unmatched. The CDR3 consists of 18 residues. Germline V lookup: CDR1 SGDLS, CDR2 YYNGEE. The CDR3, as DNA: TGTGCCAGCAGCGTAGGAAGGACAGGGGGTTTGTCGGACACTGAAGCTTTCTTT. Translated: CASSVGRTGGLSDTEAFF. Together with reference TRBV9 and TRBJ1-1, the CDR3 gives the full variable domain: DSGVTQTPKHLITATGQRVTLRCSPRSGDLSVYWYQQSLDQGLQFLIQYYNGEERAKGNILERFSAQQFPDLHSELNLSSLELGDSALYFCASSVGRTGGLSDTEAFFGQGTRLTVV.

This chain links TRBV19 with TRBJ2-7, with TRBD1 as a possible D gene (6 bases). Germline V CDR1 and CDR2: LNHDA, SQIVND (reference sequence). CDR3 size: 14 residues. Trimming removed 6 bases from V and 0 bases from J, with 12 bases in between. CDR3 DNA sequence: TGTGCCAGTAGCCGACAGGTAACCTCCTACGAGCAGTACTTC. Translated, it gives CASSRQVTSYEQYF.

The CDR3 region is CASSLTGHLSYEQYV. For the CDR3, the DNA is TGTGCCAGCAGTCTAACGGGACACCTCTCCTACGAGCAGTACGTC. The gene calls are TRBV27 and TRBJ2-7, with D possibly TRBD1 on 6 matching bases. Germline assignment: CDR1 MNHEY and CDR2 SMNVEV (reference sequence). The CDR3 has 15 residues. V was clipped by 5 bases and J by 0 bases, with 14 bases between them.

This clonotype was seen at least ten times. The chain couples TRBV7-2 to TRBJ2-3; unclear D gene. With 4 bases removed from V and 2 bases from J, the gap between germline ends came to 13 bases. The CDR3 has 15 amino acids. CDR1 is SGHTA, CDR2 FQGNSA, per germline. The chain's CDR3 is CASSSPPAHTDTQYF. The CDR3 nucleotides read TGTGCCAGCAGCTCCCCCCCCGCTCACACAGATACGCAGTATTTT.

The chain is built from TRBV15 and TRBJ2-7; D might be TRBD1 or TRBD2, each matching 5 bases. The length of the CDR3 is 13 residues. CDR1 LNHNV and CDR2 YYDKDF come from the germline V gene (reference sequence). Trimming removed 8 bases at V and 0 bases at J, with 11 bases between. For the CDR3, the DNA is TGTGCCACCGCCGGGACGGACTCCTACGAGCAGTACTTC. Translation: CATAGTDSYEQYF.

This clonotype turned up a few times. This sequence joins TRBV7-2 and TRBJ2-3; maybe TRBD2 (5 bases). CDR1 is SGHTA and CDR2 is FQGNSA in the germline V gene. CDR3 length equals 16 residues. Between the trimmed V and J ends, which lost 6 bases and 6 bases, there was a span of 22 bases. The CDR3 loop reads CASRGQRIPGMDTQYF. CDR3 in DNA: TGTGCCAGCAGAGGTCAGCGGATACCTGGGATGGATACGCAGTATTTT.

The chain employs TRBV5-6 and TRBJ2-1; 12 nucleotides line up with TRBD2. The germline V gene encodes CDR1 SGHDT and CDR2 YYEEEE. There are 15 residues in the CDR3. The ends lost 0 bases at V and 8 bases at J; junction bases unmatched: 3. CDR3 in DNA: TGTGCCAGCAGCTTGGGACTAGCGGGAGTCCATGAGCAGTTCTTC. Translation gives CASSLGLAGVHEQFF.

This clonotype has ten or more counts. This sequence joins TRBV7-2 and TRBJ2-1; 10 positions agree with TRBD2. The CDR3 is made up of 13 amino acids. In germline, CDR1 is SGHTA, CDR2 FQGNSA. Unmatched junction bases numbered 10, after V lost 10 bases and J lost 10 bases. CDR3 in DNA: TGTGCCACCTCTCTAGCGGGAGAGGGAGAGCAGTTCTTC. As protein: CATSLAGEGEQFF.

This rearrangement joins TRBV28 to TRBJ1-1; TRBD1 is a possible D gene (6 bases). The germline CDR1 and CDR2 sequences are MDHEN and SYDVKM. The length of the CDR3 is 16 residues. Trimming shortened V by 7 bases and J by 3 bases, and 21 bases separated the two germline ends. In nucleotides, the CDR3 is TGTGCCAGCACCTTCAACCACAGGGCCCGGGACACTGAAGCTTTCTTT. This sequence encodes CASTFNHRARDTEAFF.

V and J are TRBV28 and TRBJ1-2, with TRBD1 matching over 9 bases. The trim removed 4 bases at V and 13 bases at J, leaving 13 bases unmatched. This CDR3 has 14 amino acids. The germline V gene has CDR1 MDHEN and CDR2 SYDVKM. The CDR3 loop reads CASSYGGTGTGTTF. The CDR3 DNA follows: TGTGCCAGCAGTTACGGGGGGACAGGGACCGGGACCACCTTC.

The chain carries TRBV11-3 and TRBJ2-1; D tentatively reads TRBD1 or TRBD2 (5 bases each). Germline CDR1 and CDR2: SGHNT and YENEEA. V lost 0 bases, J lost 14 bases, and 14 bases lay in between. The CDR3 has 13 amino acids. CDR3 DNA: TGTGCCAGCAGCTTAGATCTGGAGGCCAGGGAGTTCTTC. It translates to CASSLDLEAREFF.

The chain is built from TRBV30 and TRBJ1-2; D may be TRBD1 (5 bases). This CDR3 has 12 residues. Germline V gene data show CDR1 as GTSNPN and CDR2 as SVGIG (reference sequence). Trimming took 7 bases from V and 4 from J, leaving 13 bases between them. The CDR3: CASWGETYGYTF. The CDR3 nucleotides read TGTGCCTCCTGGGGGGAGACCTATGGCTACACCTTC.

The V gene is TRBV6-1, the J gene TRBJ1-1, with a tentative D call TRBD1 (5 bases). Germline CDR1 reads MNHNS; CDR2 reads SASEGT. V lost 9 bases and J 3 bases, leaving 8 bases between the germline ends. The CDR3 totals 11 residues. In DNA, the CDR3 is TGTGCCAGTTGGGGGGACACTGAAGCTTTCTTT. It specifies CASWGDTEAFF.

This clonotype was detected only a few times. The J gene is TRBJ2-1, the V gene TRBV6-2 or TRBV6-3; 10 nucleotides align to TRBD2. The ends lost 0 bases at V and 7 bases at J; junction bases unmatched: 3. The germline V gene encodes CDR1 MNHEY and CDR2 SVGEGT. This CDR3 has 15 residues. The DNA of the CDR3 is TGTGCCAGCAGTTACTCGGGACTAGCGCGAAATGAGCAGTTCTTC. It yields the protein CASSYSGLARNEQFF.

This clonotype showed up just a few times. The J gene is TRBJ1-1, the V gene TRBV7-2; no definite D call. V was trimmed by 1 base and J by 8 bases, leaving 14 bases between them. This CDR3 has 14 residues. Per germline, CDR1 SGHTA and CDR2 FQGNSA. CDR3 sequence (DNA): TGTGCCAGCAGCTTAGGGGCCGGGGTCCTGGAAGCTTTCTTT. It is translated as CASSLGAGVLEAFF.

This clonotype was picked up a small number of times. The CDR3: CASSFDRGSSYNEQFF. The CDR3 DNA reads TGTGCCAGCAGTTTTGATCGGGGGAGCTCCTACAATGAGCAGTTCTTC. The rearrangement joins TRBV12-3 or TRBV12-4 to TRBJ2-1; tentative D call: TRBD2 (6 bases). V lost 3 bases, J lost 0 bases, and 12 bases lay in between. The CDR3 loop spans 16 amino acids.

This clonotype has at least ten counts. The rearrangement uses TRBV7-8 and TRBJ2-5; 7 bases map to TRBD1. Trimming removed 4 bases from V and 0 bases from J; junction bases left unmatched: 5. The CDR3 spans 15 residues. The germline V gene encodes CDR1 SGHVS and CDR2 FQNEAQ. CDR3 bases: TGTGCCAGCAGCTCGCCCCAGGGGGACCAAGAGACCCAGTACTTC. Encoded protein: CASSSPQGDQETQYF.

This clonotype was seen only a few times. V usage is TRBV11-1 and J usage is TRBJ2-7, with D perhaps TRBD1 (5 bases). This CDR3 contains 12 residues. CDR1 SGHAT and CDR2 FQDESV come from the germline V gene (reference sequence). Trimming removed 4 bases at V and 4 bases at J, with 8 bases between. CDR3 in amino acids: CASSSTDYEQYF. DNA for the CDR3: TGTGCCAGCAGCTCGACAGATTACGAGCAGTACTTC.

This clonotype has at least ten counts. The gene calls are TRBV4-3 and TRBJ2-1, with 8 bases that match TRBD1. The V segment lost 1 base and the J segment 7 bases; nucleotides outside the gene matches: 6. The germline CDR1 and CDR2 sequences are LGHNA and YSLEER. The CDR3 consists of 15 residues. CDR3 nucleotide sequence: TGCGCCAGCAGCCAAGGTGGACAGGGTAGGAATGAGCAGTTCTTC. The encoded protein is CASSQGGQGRNEQFF.

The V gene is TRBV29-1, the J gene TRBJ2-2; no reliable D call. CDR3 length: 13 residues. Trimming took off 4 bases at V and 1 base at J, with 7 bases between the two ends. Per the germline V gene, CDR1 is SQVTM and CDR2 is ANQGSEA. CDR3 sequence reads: CSVGPQNTGELFF. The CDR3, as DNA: TGCAGCGTTGGGCCCCAGAACACCGGGGAGCTGTTTTTT.